The 16 T cell receptor beta chains given below trace back to one sample, sequenced in a study of shared clonotypes between healthy human individuals. Assay used: immunoSEQ multiplex PCR; TCRdb lists only in-frame clones, some missing. The profile covers about 2 million clones, with 85% to 95% appearing a single time and 0.9% to 1.4% taken by the ten largest. It was CD45RO-negative cells, positively selected for CCR7, that made up naive CD8 cells, with terminally differentiated effector memory CD45RA+ cells excluded. Input material: naive CD8+ T cells sorted from blood. Receptor source: a young man in good health.

V is TRBV2 and J is TRBJ1-2, with TRBD1 identical over 7 bases. The germline V gene encodes CDR1 SNHLY and CDR2 FYNNEI. V dropped 5 bases and J dropped 4; count of bases not matched to a gene: 13. CDR3 length equals 16 residues. Written as DNA, the CDR3 is TGTGCCAGCAGTTCCCCCCTAACAGGGGCCCCCTATGGCTACACCTTC. Translated: CASSSPLTGAPYGYTF.

This chain connects TRBV28 to TRBJ2-7, with TRBD1 identical over 7 bases. V shed 6 bases and J 2 bases; nucleotides not matched to a gene: 10. Germline-derived CDR1 and CDR2 are MDHEN and SYDVKM. The CDR3 spans 15 residues. CDR3 nucleotides: TGTGCCAGCAGCCAAGGGACAGATGGGGCCTACGAGCAGTACTTC. As protein: CASSQGTDGAYEQYF.

The chain carries TRBV11-3 and TRBJ2-1; 9 bases fit TRBD2. In germline, CDR1 is SGHNT, CDR2 YENEEA. The V segment lost 0 bases and the J segment 3 bases; nucleotides outside the gene matches: 3. CDR3 length: 16 residues. CDR3: CASSLDLTSGYNEQFF. The CDR3 DNA reads as TGTGCCAGCAGCTTAGATTTGACTAGCGGCTACAATGAGCAGTTCTTC.

The V call is TRBV6-6, the J call TRBJ1-2; possibly TRBD1 for D (5 bases). Germline lookup yields CDR1 MNHNY and CDR2 SVGAGI (reference sequence). V was trimmed by 0 bases and J by 5 bases, leaving 13 bases between them. The CDR3 covers 15 residues. The CDR3 bases are TGTGCCAGCAGTTACTCAGCGACAGAAATTTATGGCTACACCTTC. As protein: CASSYSATEIYGYTF.

The V gene is TRBV5-8, the J gene TRBJ2-7, with 8 bases lining up with TRBD1. Germline V CDR1 and CDR2: SGHTS, YDEGEE. Unmatched junction bases numbered 9, after V lost 4 bases and J lost 3 bases. The CDR3 is 15 residues long. In DNA, the CDR3 is TGTGCCAGCAGCGGAACCCGGGACAGGTTCTACGAGCAGTACTTC. Translated, it gives CASSGTRDRFYEQYF.

The chain has TRBV23-1 and TRBJ1-1; possible D gene TRBD1, 5 bases. TRBV23-1 carries the ORF label, with uncertain function. The CDR3 is 14 residues long. V was shortened by 6 bases and J by 1 base, with 12 bases between the two germline ends. CDR3 sequence (DNA): TGCGCCAGCAGGCGCAGGGATTCGAACACTGAAGCTTTCTTT. This codes for CASRRRDSNTEAFF.

V gene TRBV5-5 combines with J gene TRBJ1-1; D unclear. The CDR3 runs to 13 residues. CDR1 SGHKS and CDR2 YYEKEE come from the germline V gene (reference sequence). With 0 bases removed from V and 4 bases from J, the gap between germline ends came to 7 bases. The CDR3 coding sequence is TGTGCCAGCAGCTTGGCCGAGGGCACTGAAGCTTTCTTT. Translation: CASSLAEGTEAFF.

About this clone: The same CDR3 is also encoded by other DNA sequences in this sample. The chain links TRBV7-9 to TRBJ2-1; no reliable D call. Germline assignment: CDR1 SEHNR and CDR2 FQNEAQ (reference sequence). This CDR3 has 12 residues. The germline V and J ends were trimmed by 3 bases and 9 bases, with 9 bases remaining between them. The CDR3 DNA sequence: TGTGCCAGCAGCTTTGGTGGCGGTGAGCAGTTCTTC. Translation gives CASSFGGGEQFF.

The chain recombines TRBV27 with TRBJ2-7; 8 bases match TRBD2. V trimming: 6 bases; J trimming: 2 bases; junction bases outside the gene matches: 9. The CDR3 covers 15 residues. CDR1 is MNHEY, CDR2 SMNVEV, per germline (reference sequence). CDR3 loop: CASRSGRAPPYEQYF. The CDR3 DNA follows: TGTGCCAGCAGGTCCGGGAGGGCCCCTCCCTACGAGCAGTACTTC.

This rearrangement joins TRBV5-6 to TRBJ2-3; D is unclear. The CDR3 consists of 16 residues. V shed 4 bases and J shed 4 bases, with 19 bases lying between them. CDR1 and CDR2 from the germline V gene are SGHDT and YYEEEE. As DNA, the CDR3 is TGTGCCAGCAGCCCCACCCGGGCCTCCCCTGCAGATACGCAGTATTTT. It is translated as CASSPTRASPADTQYF.

This chain links TRBV7-9 with TRBJ2-5; no definite D call. Germline lookup yields CDR1 SEHNR and CDR2 FQNEAQ (reference sequence). Trimming cost V 1 base and J 1 base, with 7 bases left between them. The CDR3 totals 14 residues. CDR3 in amino acids: CASSLVTTQETQYF. CDR3 sequence (DNA): TGTGCCAGCAGCTTAGTGACCACCCAAGAGACCCAGTACTTC.

V gene TRBV6-1 combines with J gene TRBJ1-1; D gene ambiguous. The V end lost 0 bases, the J end lost 11 bases, and 7 bases lay between the germline ends. Germline loops: CDR1 MNHNS, CDR2 SASEGT. The CDR3 is made up of 11 amino acids. CDR3 sequence reads: CASSEAIVAFF. The CDR3 nucleotides read TGTGCCAGCAGTGAAGCGATCGTGGCTTTCTTT.

The rearrangement joins TRBV7-9 to TRBJ2-4, with D possibly being TRBD2 (6 bases). The CDR3 length is 14 residues. Germline lookup yields CDR1 SEHNR and CDR2 FQNEAQ (reference sequence). Trimming left V 10 bases short and J 7 bases short, with 20 bases between. CDR3 sequence (DNA): TGTGCCATTAGGGGCGGGGAAAACGGTAACATTCAGTACTTC. It encodes CAIRGGENGNIQYF.

About this clone itself: This sample includes further DNA sequences coding for the same CDR3. This chain joins TRBV5-6 and TRBJ2-1; 7 bases are a match to TRBD1. The trim removed 2 bases at V and 5 bases at J, leaving 1 base unmatched. This CDR3 has 13 residues. Germline assignment: CDR1 SGHDT and CDR2 YYEEEE. The CDR3 DNA reads as TGTGCCAGCAGCTTAGGGACAGACAATGAGCAGTTCTTC. It encodes CASSLGTDNEQFF.

The chain combines TRBV6-1 with TRBJ2-7; D is possibly TRBD2 (5 bases). CDR1 MNHNS and CDR2 SASEGT come from the germline V gene. Trimming took 5 bases from V and 4 from J, leaving 18 bases between them. This CDR3 comprises 15 residues. CDR3 bases: TGTGCCAGCAGTACCGTAGCGAGAGGGATGTACGAGCAGTACTTC. It translates to CASSTVARGMYEQYF.

This chain joins TRBV2 and TRBJ2-7; 9 nucleotides agree with TRBD2. The length of the CDR3 is 14 residues. V was clipped by 4 bases and J by 3 bases; unmatched bases: 4. Germline assignment: CDR1 SNHLY and CDR2 FYNNEI. The CDR3 is CASSGVAGDYEQYF. The CDR3 nucleotides are TGTGCCAGCAGTGGTGTAGCGGGGGACTACGAGCAGTACTTC.